Shown below are 15 T cell receptor beta chains from a single sample sequenced in a study of CD8 T cells in ankylosing spondylitis. Study-wide results and limits: What appeared characteristic of ankylosing spondylitis blood was a TCR beta motif of under 10 highly homologous variants.

These receptors lack a known antigen. One entry per CDR3 protein, called by TCRdb with MiXCR from the 5' RACE reads. Here the sample spans 400,000 to 450,000 distinct CDR3 sequences, 15% to 20% being singletons. The specimen was blood, either unsorted or a sorted T cell fraction (not recorded which). The receptor source for this set is a male donor with ankylosing spondylitis.

This clonotype showed up just a few times. The J gene is TRBJ2-1, the V gene TRBV12-3 or TRBV12-4; 7 bases map to TRBD1. V lost 6 bases to trimming and J lost 14 bases; unmatched junction nucleotides: 7. The CDR3 runs to 11 residues. CDR3 amino acids: CASSYDRVEFF. The CDR3 bases are TGTGCCAGCAGCTATGACAGGGTCGAGTTCTTC.

V gene TRBV7-2 combines with J gene TRBJ2-7, with 11 positions matching TRBD1. This CDR3 comprises 16 residues. Losses at the gene ends were 1 base for V and 4 bases for J; bases not matched to a gene: 6. In germline, CDR1 is SGHTA, CDR2 FQGNSA. The CDR3 DNA is TGTGCCAGCAGCTTAGAGCTGGGACAGGGGGGATACGAGCAGTACTTC. Its protein is CASSLELGQGGYEQYF.

The chain employs TRBV20-1 and TRBJ2-7, with TRBD1 identical over 7 bases. Germline V CDR1 and CDR2: DFQATT, SNEGSKA (reference sequence). Losses at the gene ends were 6 bases for V and 1 base for J; bases not matched to a gene: 6. The length of the CDR3 is 13 residues. Here the CDR3 reads CSALTGKSYEQYF. The CDR3 DNA sequence: TGCAGTGCCCTGACAGGGAAATCCTACGAGCAGTACTTC.

This chain uses TRBV6-5 with TRBJ1-6, with TRBD1 as a possible D gene (5 bases). Trimming left V 2 bases short and J 2 bases short, with 10 bases between. The CDR3 is made up of 16 amino acids. CDR1 is MNHEY and CDR2 is SVGAGI in the germline V gene. The CDR3 is CASSYVGQAYNSPLHF. Written as DNA, the CDR3 is TGTGCCAGCAGTTACGTGGGGCAGGCCTATAATTCACCCCTCCACTTT.

This sequence joins TRBV12-3 or TRBV12-4 and TRBJ2-3; D not resolved. V lost 8 bases and J lost 0, with 6 bases in between. This CDR3 is built from 12 residues. In DNA form, the CDR3 reads TGTGCCAGCGCTGGTAGCACAGATACGCAGTATTTT. The encoded protein is CASAGSTDTQYF.

This clonotype appeared a few times. V and J are TRBV12-3 or TRBV12-4 and TRBJ1-3; TRBD1 might be the D (5 bases). Trimming removed 6 bases from V and 5 bases from J, with 14 bases in between. The CDR3 runs 14 residues. As DNA, the CDR3 is TGTGCCAGCAGCCCCGGGGGGTCCCGAAACACCATATATTTT. As protein: CASSPGGSRNTIYF.

This chain connects TRBV7-9 to TRBJ1-1, with 8 bases that match TRBD1. The V gene end was trimmed by 1 base and the J gene end by 6 bases; junction bases not matched to a gene: 4. There are 14 residues in the CDR3. Germline lookup yields CDR1 SEHNR and CDR2 FQNEAQ (reference sequence). CDR3 amino acids: CASSLVQGAAEAFF. CDR3 sequence (DNA): TGTGCCAGCAGCTTAGTTCAGGGGGCGGCTGAAGCTTTCTTT.

This clonotype was observed a few times. The chain employs TRBV18 and TRBJ2-5; a weak D match, TRBD2 (6 bases). The CDR3 has 14 amino acids. The V end was cut by 3 bases, the J end by 1 base, with 9 bases between. Germline CDR1 KGHSH, CDR2 LQKENI. The CDR3 DNA reads TGTGCCAGCTCACCCCGCGGGGTCCAAGAGACCCAGTACTTC. Its translation: CASSPRGVQETQYF.

This rearrangement joins TRBV20-1 to TRBJ2-5; D is perhaps TRBD1 or TRBD2 (5 bases each). Per germline, CDR1 DFQATT and CDR2 SNEGSKA (reference sequence). CDR3 length: 16 amino acids. Trimming removed 3 bases at V and 4 bases at J, with 21 bases between. The CDR3 loop reads CSASPFPGRNGETQYF. CDR3 DNA sequence: TGCAGTGCTAGTCCCTTTCCGGGGCGCAATGGAGAGACCCAGTACTTC.

This clonotype has a handful of counts. The chain uses TRBV12-3 or TRBV12-4 and TRBJ2-7, with 11 bases that match TRBD2. There are 16 residues in the CDR3. Trimming cost V 6 bases and J 0 bases; bases outside gene matches: 7. CDR3 nucleotide sequence: TGTGCCAGCAGCAACTACGGGACTAGCGGCTCCTACGAGCAGTACTTC. This encodes CASSNYGTSGSYEQYF.

This chain uses TRBV6-1 with TRBJ1-1, with 9 bases that match TRBD1. Germline V CDR1 and CDR2: MNHNS, SASEGT. The junction had 7 bases not matched to a gene; V was cut back by 7 bases and J by 4 bases. The CDR3 spans 14 residues. The CDR3 DNA reads TGTGCCAGCACCGATCCGGGACAGGGCACTGAAGCTTTCTTT. This sequence encodes CASTDPGQGTEAFF.

The table lists this clonotype with a few counts. The rearrangement uses TRBV12-3 or TRBV12-4 and TRBJ1-2, with 11 bases that match TRBD1. The trim removed 6 bases at V and 4 bases at J, leaving 7 bases unmatched. This CDR3 is built from 15 residues. CDR3 region: CASSPGTGGVYGYTF. The CDR3 DNA reads as TGTGCCAGCAGCCCCGGGACAGGGGGGGTCTATGGCTACACCTTC.

The CDR3 region has the DNA TGCAGTGCTAGAGATCGAAGGGGACTCTATGGCTACACCTTC. Its protein product is CSARDRRGLYGYTF. The chain combines TRBV20-1 with TRBJ1-2; TRBD1 might be the D (5 bases). This CDR3 has 14 residues. Per the germline V gene, CDR1 is DFQATT and CDR2 is SNEGSKA (reference sequence). V lost 0 bases, J lost 4 bases, and 12 bases lay in between.

The chain couples TRBV20-1 to TRBJ1-2; D gene unclear. Trimming took 0 bases from V and 7 from J, leaving 3 bases between them. Germline V gene lookup returns CDR1 DFQATT and CDR2 SNEGSKA (reference sequence). The CDR3 covers 10 residues. CDR3 in DNA: TGCAGTGCTAGAGATCCTGGCTACACCTTC. Translated, it gives CSARDPGYTF.

This clonotype was seen only a few times. This chain uses TRBV11-2 with TRBJ2-7, with 11 bases identical to TRBD2. CDR1 and CDR2 from the germline V gene are SGHAT and FQNNGV. The CDR3 is 18 amino acids. V shed 1 base and J 4 bases; nucleotides not matched to a gene: 12. The CDR3 sequence: CASSLVLPSSGRRYEQYF. The CDR3 coding sequence is TGTGCCAGCAGCTTAGTTCTCCCTTCTAGCGGGAGGAGGTACGAGCAGTACTTC.